The sequence of this T cell receptor beta chain was determined in a study of blood T cell repertoires in COVID-19. Some clones are missing from TCRdb's copy, which holds only in-frame ones; the method was immunoSEQ multiplex PCR. The data hold about 120,000 clones, with around nine tenths observed a single time. The CDR3 has 13 amino acids. Germline lookup yields CDR1 LGHNA and CDR2 YSLEER. The junction had 5 bases not matched to a gene; V was cut back by 6 bases and J by 4 bases. This sequence originates from a human donor with acute or convalescent COVID-19. The donor label of this sample is uncertain. Sequencing input: peripheral blood. The chain uses TRBV4-3 and TRBJ1-1, with 7 nucleotides matching TRBD1. The CDR3 sequence is CASSGDRSTEAFF. The CDR3 DNA reads TGCGCCAGCAGTGGGGACAGAAGCACTGAAGCTTTCTTT.